These 21 T cell receptor beta chains originate from one sample sequenced in a study of human T cells and chemical hapten exposure. Time point in this sample: patch test 2, 6 weeks after DPC sensitization. Treatment: therapeutic diphenylcyclopropenone sensitization with weekly scalp DPC. TCRdb re-called the RACE reads through MiXCR, storing one row per CDR3 protein. The sample records about 380,000 distinct CDR3 sequences, just under 6.5% being singletons. The sequencing used whole blood, collected in connection with sensitization to the hapten diphenylcyclopropenone (DPC). These receptors were obtained from a woman aged 18-29 years with alopecia areata. Some clones in this sample may be carry-over from other donors' samples.

This clonotype has more than one count but fewer than ten. The chain links TRBV4-3 to TRBJ2-6; 9 bases align to TRBD1. The CDR3 contains 21 residues. Germline-derived CDR1 and CDR2 are LGHNA and YSLEER. V lost 0 bases and J lost 0; bases outside the gene matches: 12. Here the CDR3 reads CASSQDYPYRGQVSGANVLTF. Here the CDR3 DNA reads TGCGCCAGCAGCCAAGACTACCCATACAGGGGGCAGGTCTCTGGGGCCAACGTCCTGACTTTC.

The chain couples TRBV4-1 to TRBJ2-1; D gene unclear. The V gene's germline CDR1 is MGHRA and CDR2 YSYEKL. The V gene lost 2 bases and the J gene lost 3 bases, with 11 bases spanning the gap. The CDR3 is 15 residues long. The CDR3 here is CASSQYTSGYNEQFF. The CDR3 DNA reads TGCGCCAGCAGCCAATACACGTCGGGCTACAATGAGCAGTTCTTC.

This clonotype was seen only a few times. This rearrangement joins TRBV2 to TRBJ1-6, with 7 positions matching TRBD1. The CDR3 totals 19 residues. The ends lost 8 bases at V and 1 base at J; junction bases unmatched: 17. Germline V lookup: CDR1 SNHLY, CDR2 FYNNEI. The CDR3 spells CASLDGQVTYGSYNSPLHF. DNA for the CDR3: TGTGCCAGCCTGGATGGACAGGTTACTTACGGGTCCTATAATTCACCCCTCCACTTT.

The chain is built from TRBV28 and TRBJ1-6; D ambiguous. CDR3 length: 14 amino acids. With 3 bases removed from V and 7 bases from J, the gap between germline ends came to 10 bases. Germline CDR1 reads MDHEN; CDR2 reads SYDVKM. CDR3 sequence reads: CASSLGRENSPLHF. For the CDR3, the DNA is TGTGCCAGCAGTTTGGGGAGGGAGAATTCACCCCTCCACTTT. The whole variable domain, remainder taken from reference TRBV28 and TRBJ1-6, is DVKVTQSSRYLVKRTGEKVFLECVQDMDHENMFWYRQDPGLGLRLIYFSYDVKMKEKGDIPEGYSVSREKKERFSLILESASTNQTSMYLCASSLGRENSPLHFGNGTRLTVT.

This clonotype came up many times. The chain joins TRBV6-5 to TRBJ1-5, with D perhaps TRBD1 (6 bases). Germline CDR1 reads MNHEY; CDR2 reads SVGAGI. The CDR3 is made up of 13 amino acids. V was clipped by 2 bases and J by 10 bases, with 12 bases between them. This CDR3 is CASSYGQSRPQHF. CDR3 DNA: TGTGCCAGCAGTTACGGACAGTCAAGACCCCAGCATTTT.

This clonotype was recorded many times. The rearrangement joins TRBV27 to TRBJ1-2; 8 bases map to TRBD1. Germline CDR1 MNHEY, CDR2 SMNVEV (reference sequence). V gave up 6 bases and J gave up 3 bases; unmatched junction bases: 0. This CDR3 comprises 12 residues. The CDR3 here is CASRGQDYGYTF. CDR3 nucleotide sequence: TGTGCCAGCAGGGGACAGGACTATGGCTACACCTTC.

This clonotype has a handful of counts. The chain couples TRBV24-1 to TRBJ2-1; the D is unclear. V gave up 5 bases and J gave up 8 bases, with 12 bases separating them. The germline V gene encodes CDR1 KGHDR and CDR2 SFDVKD. This CDR3 comprises 13 residues. The CDR3 DNA sequence: TGTGCCACCAGTGGACCCCGAGAGGATGAGCAGTTCTTC. It yields the protein CATSGPREDEQFF.

The chain carries TRBV27 and TRBJ2-1, with no clear D. This CDR3 spans 13 amino acids. Trimming stripped 6 bases from V and 5 bases from J, with 11 bases between. Germline V gene lookup returns CDR1 MNHEY and CDR2 SMNVEV (reference sequence). This chain's CDR3 is CASSSSKHNEQFF. The CDR3, as DNA: TGTGCCAGCAGCTCATCCAAGCACAATGAGCAGTTCTTC.

In its sample, this clonotype was seen many times. This rearrangement joins TRBV20-1 to TRBJ1-5, with 10 positions matching TRBD1. Germline V gene sequence: CDR1 DFQATT, CDR2 SNEGSKA (reference sequence). V lost 4 bases to trimming and J lost 7 bases; unmatched junction nucleotides: 10. The CDR3 has 15 residues. This chain's CDR3 is CSANSGTGEAQPQHF. The CDR3 DNA follows: TGCAGTGCTAACTCAGGGACAGGGGAGGCACAGCCCCAGCATTTT.

This clonotype has ten or more counts. The J gene is TRBJ2-1, the V gene TRBV29-1; perhaps D is TRBD1 or TRBD2 (5 bases each). Trimming pared 5 bases from V and 9 bases from J, leaving 20 bases between. The CDR3 totals 14 residues. Germline CDR1 SQVTM, CDR2 ANQGSEA. CDR3 residues: CSVYRDLQLGEQFF. The CDR3 DNA sequence: TGCAGCGTTTACCGGGACCTTCAATTGGGTGAGCAGTTCTTC.

The chain uses TRBV5-6 and TRBJ2-3; TRBD2 is a possible D gene (6 bases). The CDR3 contains 15 residues. Germline lookup yields CDR1 SGHDT and CDR2 YYEEEE. V lost 3 bases and J 4 bases, leaving 15 bases between the germline ends. The CDR3 DNA reads TGTGCCAGCAGCTCTCCGGGACTCAGCTCAGATACGCAGTATTTT. As protein: CASSSPGLSSDTQYF.

CDR3: CASSQTGGYYGYTF. The CDR3 nucleotides are TGCGCCAGCAGCCAGACAGGGGGCTACTATGGCTACACCTTC. The chain uses TRBV4-1 and TRBJ1-2, with 10 positions matching TRBD1. CDR3 size: 14 residues. With V trimmed by 3 bases and J by 3 bases, 1 base remained unmatched. CDR1 and CDR2 (germline): MGHRA, YSYEKL.

The genes are TRBV2 and TRBJ2-2; tentative D call: TRBD1 (6 bases). V was trimmed by 2 bases and J by 1 base, leaving 8 bases between them. Germline V gives CDR1 SNHLY, CDR2 FYNNEI. The CDR3 runs 15 residues. CDR3 DNA: TGTGCCAGCAGTGAACAGGGGAAGAACACCGGGGAGCTGTTTTTT. It yields the protein CASSEQGKNTGELFF.

This clonotype has at least ten counts. The rearrangement joins TRBV7-9 to TRBJ1-2; D not certain. V was shortened by 5 bases and J by 5 bases, with 9 bases between the two germline ends. There are 12 residues in the CDR3. Germline-derived CDR1 and CDR2 are SEHNR and FQNEAQ (reference sequence). This CDR3 reads CASSPTAYGYTF. The CDR3 DNA sequence: TGTGCCAGCAGCCCAACCGCTTATGGCTACACCTTC.

This clonotype has more than one count but fewer than ten. The chain recombines TRBV4-1 with TRBJ2-1; D is unclear. Looked up from germline, CDR1 is MGHRA and CDR2 is YSYEKL. Deletions cut 0 bases from V and 4 bases from J, with 7 bases between. The length of the CDR3 is 14 residues. DNA for the CDR3: TGCGCCAGCAGCCAAGATTGGCGATACAATGAGCAGTTCTTC. It specifies CASSQDWRYNEQFF.

This clonotype was detected many times. V and J are TRBV20-1 and TRBJ1-2, with D unresolved. The germline V gene has CDR1 DFQATT and CDR2 SNEGSKA (reference sequence). Trimming took off 0 bases at V and 4 bases at J, with 15 bases between the two ends. The CDR3 is made up of 15 amino acids. The CDR3 loop reads CSARDRLAEPYGYTF. CDR3 sequence (DNA): TGCAGTGCTAGAGACCGTCTGGCGGAACCCTATGGCTACACCTTC.

There are many counts of this clonotype. This rearrangement joins TRBV29-1 to TRBJ1-3; tentative D call: TRBD1 (5 bases). Germline V gives CDR1 SQVTM, CDR2 ANQGSEA. The CDR3 covers 13 residues. Trimming cost V 7 bases and J 2 bases, with 12 bases left between them. The CDR3 protein is CSGQGAPGNTIYF. CDR3 coding DNA: TGCAGCGGCCAAGGGGCCCCTGGAAACACCATATATTTT.

The chain has TRBV5-1 and TRBJ2-7; 9 bases line up with TRBD1. V was pared by 4 bases and J by 9 bases, with 11 bases of the junction left unmatched. Germline-derived CDR1 and CDR2 are SGHRS and YFSETQ. The CDR3 spans 14 residues. The CDR3 reads CASSAGDRDSVQYF. The CDR3, as DNA: TGCGCCAGCAGCGCCGGGGACAGGGACTCCGTGCAGTACTTC. The full variable domain, its missing parts supplied by reference TRBV5-1 and TRBJ2-7, is KAGVTQTPRYLIKTRGQQVTLSCSPISGHRSVSWYQQTPGQGLQFLFEYFSETQRNKGNFPGRFSGRQFSNSRSEMNVSTLELGDSALYLCASSAGDRDSVQYFGPGTRLTVT.

This clonotype showed up just a few times. The chain is built from TRBV10-3 and TRBJ2-2, with 8 positions matching TRBD1. The CDR3 loop spans 14 amino acids. Germline assignment: CDR1 ENHRY and CDR2 SYGVKD. V was clipped by 7 bases and J by 7 bases; unmatched bases: 8. The CDR3 protein is CAITRDRRLGELFF. The CDR3 bases are TGTGCCATCACCCGGGACAGGAGGCTCGGGGAGCTGTTTTTT.

This clonotype was detected a few times. This chain uses TRBV28 with TRBJ2-3, with TRBD1 identical over 9 bases. V shed 3 bases, J shed 1 base, and the junction held 14 bases outside the gene matches. The germline CDR1 and CDR2 sequences are MDHEN and SYDVKM. The CDR3 sequence is 19 residues long. In DNA, the CDR3 is TGTGCCAGCAGTTTTTCTTGGACAGGGGAGGGGCAAGGCACAGATACGCAGTATTTT. Amino acid sequence: CASSFSWTGEGQGTDTQYF.

This clonotype was counted a few times. V gene TRBV6-5 combines with J gene TRBJ2-7, with no clear D. The CDR3 is 13 amino acids. Germline CDR1 MNHEY, CDR2 SVGAGI. Trimming took 6 bases from V and 2 from J, leaving 11 bases between them. The CDR3 DNA follows: TGTGCCAGCAGGAACCTGGCTGCCTACGAGCAGTACTTC. It specifies CASRNLAAYEQYF.